The table lists the clone carrying this T cell receptor beta chain with a few counts. Its antigen remains unknown. TCRdb reanalysed the 5' RACE reads using MiXCR and keeps one entry per CDR3 protein. The sample consists of 250,000 to 300,000 distinct CDR3 sequences, roughly 5% of them appearing once. The sample belongs to a study of T cells after yellow fever vaccination. The study, taken as a whole, reports: Primary-vaccination clones mostly resurfaced post-booster (96% CD4, about 87% CD8). Any FACS-sorted repertoire could hold abundant clonotypes that contaminate it from the bulk population. Some clonotypes, a small share, were shared between CD4 and CD8 compartments.

The V segment lost 3 bases and the J segment 5 bases; nucleotides outside the gene matches: 7. Germline-derived CDR1 and CDR2 are SGHTA and FQGNSA. The CDR3 is 15 residues long. This receptor was taken from a man between 18 and 29 years old who received the YFV17D yellow fever vaccine. The V call is TRBV7-2, the J call TRBJ1-1; 9 bases map to TRBD1. The material was CD4+ T cells sorted from PBMCs, obtained on the day of the yellow fever booster vaccination. The CDR3 is CASSFYRGQGTEAFF. The CDR3 nucleotides read TGTGCCAGCAGCTTCTACAGGGGGCAGGGTACTGAAGCTTTCTTT.